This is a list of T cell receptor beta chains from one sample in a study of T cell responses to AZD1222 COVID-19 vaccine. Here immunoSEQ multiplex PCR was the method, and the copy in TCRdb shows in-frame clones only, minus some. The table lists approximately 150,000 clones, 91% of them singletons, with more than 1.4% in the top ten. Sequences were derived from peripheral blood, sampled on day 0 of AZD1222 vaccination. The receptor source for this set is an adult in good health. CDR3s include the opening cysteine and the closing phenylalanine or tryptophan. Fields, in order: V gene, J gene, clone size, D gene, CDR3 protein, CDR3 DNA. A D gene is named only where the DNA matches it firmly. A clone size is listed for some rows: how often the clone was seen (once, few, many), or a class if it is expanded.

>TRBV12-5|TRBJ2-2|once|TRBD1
CASGLVIASTGGFGELFF
TGTGCTAGTGGTTTGGTAATTGCGTCGACAGGGGGCTTCGGGGAGCTGTTTTTT
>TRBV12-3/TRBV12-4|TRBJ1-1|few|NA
CASGGQDTEAFF
TGTGCCAGCGGGGGGCAGGACACTGAAGCTTTCTTT
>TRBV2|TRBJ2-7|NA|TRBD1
CASSPGQGSLEQYF
TGTGCCAGCAGTCCGGGACAGGGCTCTCTCGAGCAGTACTTC
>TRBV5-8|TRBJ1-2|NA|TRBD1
CASSFMSAQGWYGYTF
TGTGCCAGCAGCTTCATGTCGGCACAGGGGTGGTATGGCTACACCTTC
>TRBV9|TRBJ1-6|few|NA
CASSVGVYNSPLHF
TGTGCCAGCAGTGTAGGGGTCTATAATTCACCCCTCCACTTT
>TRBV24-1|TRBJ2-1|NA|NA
CATSDTGAPYNEQFF
TGTGCCACCAGTGATACGGGGGCCCCTTACAATGAGCAGTTCTTC
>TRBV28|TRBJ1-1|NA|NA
CASSPQTSPPEAFF
TGTGCCAGCAGTCCCCAGACTTCGCCCCCTGAAGCTTTCTTT
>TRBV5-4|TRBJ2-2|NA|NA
CASSSDRLGTGELFF
TGTGCCAGCAGCTCCGATCGTTTGGGGACCGGGGAGCTGTTTTTT
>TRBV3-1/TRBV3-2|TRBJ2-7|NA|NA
CASSHTPVYEQYF
TGTGCCAGCAGCCATACCCCCGTCTACGAGCAGTACTTC
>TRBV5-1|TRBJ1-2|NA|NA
CASSLAGTALGGYTF
TGCGCCAGCAGCTTGGCCGGGACGGCGTTGGGTGGCTACACCTTC
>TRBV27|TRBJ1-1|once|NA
CASSASPRGYTEAFF
TGTGCCAGCAGTGCCAGTCCCCGAGGATACACTGAAGCTTTCTTT
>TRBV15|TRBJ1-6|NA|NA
CATSRGGDGSPLHF
TGTGCCACCAGCCGAGGAGGGGACGGTTCACCCCTCCACTTT
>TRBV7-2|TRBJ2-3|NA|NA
CASSLGLTDTQYF
TGTGCCAGCAGCTTAGGGTTGACAGATACGCAGTATTTT
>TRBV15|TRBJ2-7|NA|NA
CATSRGRVTYEQYF
TGTGCCACCAGCAGGGGTCGAGTAACTTACGAGCAGTACTTC
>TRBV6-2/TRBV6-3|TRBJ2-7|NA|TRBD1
CASSKTGTGRYEQYF
TGTGCCAGCAGTAAGACCGGGACAGGGAGATACGAGCAGTACTTC
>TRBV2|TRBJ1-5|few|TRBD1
CASSGDSFNQPQHF
TGTGCCAGCAGTGGGGACAGCTTCAATCAGCCCCAGCATTTT
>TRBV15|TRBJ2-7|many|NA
CATSRDQITGHEQYF
TGTGCCACCAGCAGAGACCAGATTACAGGGCACGAGCAGTACTTC
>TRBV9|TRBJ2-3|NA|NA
CASSVGRGPGTDTQYF
TGTGCCAGCAGCGTAGGAAGGGGTCCGGGCACAGATACGCAGTATTTT
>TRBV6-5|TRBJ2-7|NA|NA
CASTILQGYEQYF
TGTGCCAGCACCATACTACAGGGCTACGAGCAGTACTTC
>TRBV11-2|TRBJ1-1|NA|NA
CASGQFPEAFF
TGTGCCAGTGGACAGTTTCCTGAAGCTTTCTTT
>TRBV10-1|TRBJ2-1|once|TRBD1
CASSGQGGRDEQFF
TGCGCCAGCAGTGGACAGGGTGGAAGGGATGAGCAGTTCTTC
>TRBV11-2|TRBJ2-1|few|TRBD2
CASSFSGSSYNEQFF
TGTGCCAGCAGCTTCAGCGGGAGCTCCTACAATGAGCAGTTCTTC
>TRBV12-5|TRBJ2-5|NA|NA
CASGPVSNQETQYF
TGTGCTAGTGGTCCCGTCAGTAATCAAGAGACCCAGTACTTC
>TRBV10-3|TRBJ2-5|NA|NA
CAISESRAGETQYF
TGTGCCATCAGTGAGTCACGCGCCGGAGAGACCCAGTACTTC
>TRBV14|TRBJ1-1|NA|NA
CASSPRPPLEAFF
TGTGCCAGCAGCCCCCGCCCCCCTCTGGAAGCTTTCTTT
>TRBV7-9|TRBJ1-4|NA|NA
CASSYQDRTNEKLFF
TGTGCCAGCAGCTACCAAGACAGGACTAATGAAAAACTGTTTTTT
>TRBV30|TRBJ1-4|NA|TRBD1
CAWAGTGGSSGKLFF
TGTGCCTGGGCCGGGACAGGGGGTTCTTCTGGAAAACTGTTTTTT